The clone carrying this T cell receptor beta chain was observed a handful of times. Its antigen is undetermined. The sample belongs to a study of T cell clonotyping in hematopoietic cell transplantation. Whole-study results and caveats: Few recipient clonotypes overlapped donors; over 95% were de novo at given depth. Broader posttransplant TCR repertoire diversity was predicted by graft donor and pretransplant recipient Inverse Simpson Index values.

Sequencing was performed with immunoSEQ multiplex PCR; in TCRdb, only in-frame clones are kept and a portion is missing. The sample contains some 13,000 clones, around nine tenths of which appear only once. Germline CDR1 reads SQVTM; CDR2 reads ANQGSEA. The J segment lost 9 bases and the V segment lost 7 bases, leaving 11 bases of the junction unmatched. The CDR3 spans 12 residues. This sequence was found in a man aged 25 to 45 in good health. Some clones in this sample may be carry-over from other donors' samples. This rearrangement joins TRBV29-1 to TRBJ1-2; the match to TRBD1 covers 7 bases. Sequences were obtained from peripheral blood mononuclear cells. CDR3 protein: CSAEDRPDRYTF. The DNA for the CDR3 is TGCAGCGCGGAGGACAGGCCTGATCGCTACACCTTC.